Detailed here is one T cell receptor beta chain. The record originates from a study of blood T cell repertoires in COVID-19. Whole-study context: The United States, Italy and Spain supplied acute and convalescent COVID-19 samples.

Seattle patients were enrolled while actively infected and followed longitudinally. Assay used: immunoSEQ multiplex PCR; TCRdb lists only in-frame clones, some missing. This sample yields fewer than 100,000 clones, of which 65% to 90% are seen a single time; 9.6% belongs to the top ten. CDR3 length: 15 residues. Germline assignment: CDR1 SGHDT and CDR2 YYEEEE. Losses at the gene ends were 2 bases for V and 1 base for J; bases not matched to a gene: 2. This TCR was sampled from a man aged 50-60 years with COVID-19, enrolled during active disease. This chain uses TRBV5-6 with TRBJ2-1, with 8 bases that match TRBD2. Sequencing input: peripheral blood. CDR3 coding DNA: TGTGCCAGCAGCTTAGCGGGAGCGTCCTACAATGAGCAGTTCTTC. Its translation: CASSLAGASYNEQFF. Looking up the rest from reference TRBV5-6 and TRBJ2-1 gives the full variable domain: DAGVTQSPTHLIKTRGQQVTLRCSPKSGHDTVSWYQQALGQGPQFIFQYYEEEERQRGNFPDRFSGHQFPNYSSELNVNALLLGDSALYLCASSLAGASYNEQFFGPGTRLTVL.